This T cell receptor beta chain came from a study of identical twins. Per the germline V gene, CDR1 is MNHEY and CDR2 is SVGAGI. V was shortened by 6 bases and J by 5 bases, with 16 bases between the two germline ends. The CDR3 contains 14 residues. In regard to this clonotype: Its antigen is undetermined.

The study, taken as a whole, reports: Insertions were reduced in abundant cord blood beta clonotypes but not in memory repertoires. Researchers reported weaker excess twin sharing in beta out-of-frame sequences.

It was template switching that added a universal primer site, and there were unique molecular identifiers on the cDNA. From the 5' RACE reads, TCRdb called clonotypes with MiXCR, one entry per CDR3 protein. The repertoire holds 1.5 million to 2 million distinct CDR3 sequences, with around 33% as singletons. Healthy Caucasians supplied all donations. Sample: cord blood. The receptor comes from a newborn girl in good health. The chain is built from TRBV6-5 and TRBJ1-2, with a possible D match to TRBD1 (5 bases). The CDR3 loop reads CASRPGPVVYGYTF. CDR3 nucleotides: TGTGCCAGCAGACCAGGGCCAGTTGTGTATGGCTACACCTTC.